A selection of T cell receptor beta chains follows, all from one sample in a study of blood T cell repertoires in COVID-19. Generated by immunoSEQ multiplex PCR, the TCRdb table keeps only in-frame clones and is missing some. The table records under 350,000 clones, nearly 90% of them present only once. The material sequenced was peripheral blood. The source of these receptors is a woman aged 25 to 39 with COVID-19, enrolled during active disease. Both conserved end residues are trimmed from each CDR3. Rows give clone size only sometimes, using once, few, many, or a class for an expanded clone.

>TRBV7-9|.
ASSRDRNTIY
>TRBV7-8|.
ASSTLQGMSSEAF
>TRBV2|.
ASSRTETGNTIY
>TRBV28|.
ASSDTWKNTIY
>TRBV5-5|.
ASSLYRDEAF
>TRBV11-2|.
ASSLERGLHSGANVLT
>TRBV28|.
ASSFGTDYNEQF
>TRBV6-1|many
ASSETSGASYEQY
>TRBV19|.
ASTLAMGDTQY
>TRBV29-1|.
SQQGATKTQY
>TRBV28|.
ASSWGWDRGNSPLH
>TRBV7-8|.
ASSFRRGGGGTDTQY
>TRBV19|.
ASSRQGQDTEAF
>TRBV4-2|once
ASSQGLAGGQETQY
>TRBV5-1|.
ASSLGTGQYPSYGYT
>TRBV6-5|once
ASIHQTGAYNEQF